The 13 T cell receptor beta chains in this list originate from one sample, sequenced in a study of T cells after yellow fever vaccination. Each CDR3 protein gets one entry after TCRdb re-called the 5' RACE reads with MiXCR. Altogether 100,000 to 150,000 distinct CDR3 sequences are present, around 9.8% being singletons, with the ten largest covering under 40%. This sample comprised CD8+ T cells sorted from PBMCs, obtained on the day of the yellow fever booster vaccination. These receptors all come from a man between 18 and 29 years old who received the YFV17D yellow fever vaccine.

The J gene is TRBJ2-3, the V gene TRBV7-2; 14 bases map to TRBD2. Germline V gene sequence: CDR1 SGHTA, CDR2 FQGNSA. Trimming cost V 5 bases and J 0 bases; bases outside gene matches: 7. This CDR3 region has 18 residues. The CDR3 DNA follows: TGTGCCAGCAGCCCTCGGACTAGCGGGGGGATCAGCACAGATACGCAGTATTTT. Its translation is CASSPRTSGGISTDTQYF.

In its sample, this clonotype was seen many times. This chain links TRBV12-3 or TRBV12-4 with TRBJ2-7; the D gene is possibly TRBD2 (6 bases). The CDR3 contains 10 residues. V lost 5 bases and J lost 7, with 6 bases in between. CDR3 nucleotides: TGTGCCAGCAGTGGGGGGGAGCAGTACTTC. As protein: CASSGGEQYF.

This clonotype was picked up a small number of times. The chain uses TRBV20-1 and TRBJ2-3; 8 nucleotides line up with TRBD2. The CDR3 consists of 14 residues. Germline-derived CDR1 and CDR2 are DFQATT and SNEGSKA (reference sequence). The V gene end was trimmed by 1 base and the J gene end by 11 bases; junction bases not matched to a gene: 11. The CDR3 loop reads CSARVRGGTSVQYF. The CDR3 nucleotides read TGCAGTGCTAGAGTACGGGGGGGCACCAGTGTGCAGTATTTT.

This clonotype showed up just a few times. CDR3 DNA sequence: TGTGCCAGCAGCAAAGCGCCGGGGCACAATCAGCCCCAGCATTTT. It codes for CASSKAPGHNQPQHF. The chain couples TRBV21-1 to TRBJ1-5; the table's D call of TRBD1 was not tested on the DNA. TRBV21-1 is marked as a pseudogene. This CDR3 has 15 amino acids.

This chain uses TRBV10-1 with TRBJ2-3, with 8 bases aligning to TRBD1. The V and J ends lost 2 bases and 3 bases, in that order; junction bases with no gene match: 4. The germline V gene has CDR1 WNHNN and CDR2 SYGVQD (reference sequence). The CDR3 sequence is 15 residues long. The CDR3 DNA reads TGCGCCAGCAGTGAGGGGACAGGCGCTACAGATACGCAGTATTTT. Amino acids: CASSEGTGATDTQYF.

This clonotype was picked up a small number of times. J is TRBJ2-3 and V is TRBV6-1; D is possibly TRBD2 (5 bases). Germline CDR1 MNHNS, CDR2 SASEGT. V was shortened by 4 bases and J by 0 bases, with 17 bases between the two germline ends. This CDR3 is 17 amino acids long. The CDR3 here is CASSATRASESTDTQYF. CDR3 DNA: TGTGCCAGCAGTGCTACGAGGGCCTCGGAGAGCACAGATACGCAGTATTTT.

This clonotype was seen ten or more times. The chain couples TRBV4-3 to TRBJ1-1; D is perhaps TRBD1 (5 bases). The CDR3 spans 11 residues. CDR1 is LGHNA, CDR2 YSLEER, per germline. With 3 bases removed from V and 8 bases from J, the gap between germline ends came to 7 bases. CDR3 DNA: TGCGCCAGCAGCCATGCAGGGGAAGCTTTCTTT. Translated: CASSHAGEAFF.

The sample holds many counts of this clonotype. The V gene is TRBV29-1, the J gene TRBJ1-2, with unresolved D. Looked up from germline, CDR1 is SQVTM and CDR2 is ANQGSEA. This CDR3 has 12 residues. Trimming stripped 0 bases from V and 9 bases from J, with 11 bases between. The CDR3 loop reads CSVEEVVRSYTF. DNA for the CDR3: TGCAGCGTTGAAGAGGTCGTCAGGAGCTACACCTTC.

This chain connects TRBV6-5 to TRBJ2-7, with D possibly TRBD2 on 6 matching bases. CDR1 is MNHEY and CDR2 is SVGAGI in the germline V gene. V dropped 0 bases and J dropped 4 bases, with 7 bases sitting between them. The CDR3 has 13 amino acids. The CDR3 protein is CASSYSEGYEQYF. The CDR3 coding sequence is TGTGCCAGCAGTTACTCGGAGGGTTACGAGCAGTACTTC.

The sample holds a few counts of this clonotype. The CDR3 nucleotides read TGTGCCAGCCTACCGTTATCGGGGGGCGCCGGGGATGAGCAGTTCTTC. As protein: CASLPLSGGAGDEQFF. The chain has TRBV7-9 and TRBJ2-1; possible D gene TRBD2, 7 bases. There are 16 residues in the CDR3. Trimming took off 8 bases at V and 8 bases at J, with 25 bases between the two ends. Germline-derived CDR1 and CDR2 are SEHNR and FQNEAQ (reference sequence).

This clonotype appeared many times. The rearrangement uses TRBV7-2 and TRBJ2-7; weak D call: TRBD1 (5 bases). Germline values: CDR1 SGHTA, CDR2 FQGNSA. Trimming shortened V by 3 bases and J by 1 base, and 7 bases separated the two germline ends. This CDR3 has 13 residues. CDR3 nucleotides: TGTGCCAGCAGCTTCCCAGGGTCCTACGAGCAGTACTTC. Amino acids: CASSFPGSYEQYF.

This clonotype was observed a few times. The rearrangement uses TRBV7-8 and TRBJ2-7, with D possibly called TRBD1 or TRBD2 (5 bases each). Trimming cost V 5 bases and J 0 bases, with 14 bases left between them. The CDR3 is 15 amino acids. From germline, CDR1 is SGHVS and CDR2 FQNEAQ. CDR3: CASSPPGPSSYEQYV. The CDR3 nucleotides read TGTGCCAGCAGCCCTCCGGGACCCAGCTCCTACGAGCAGTACGTC.

This clonotype was observed a few times. The rearrangement links TRBV5-1 to TRBJ1-1; D is unresolved. CDR3 length: 13 amino acids. The germline V and J ends were trimmed by 8 bases and 3 bases, with 14 bases remaining between them. Germline CDR1 and CDR2: SGHRS and YFSETQ. The CDR3 loop reads CASYGLEHTEAFF. The CDR3 bases are TGCGCCAGTTATGGTTTGGAACACACTGAAGCTTTCTTT.